The entry below gives a single T cell receptor beta chain sequence along with its context. Its target is unknown. Trimming pared 4 bases from V and 2 bases from J, leaving 7 bases between. CDR1 is SGHTA and CDR2 is FQGTGA in the germline V gene. CDR3 length: 13 amino acids. The entry originates in a study of T cell responses to AZD1222 COVID-19 vaccine. Study-wide points: The donor group comprised mostly white British people and more females; the analysis possibly underestimated clonal diversity. Mapped onto spike, vaccine-associated CD4 TCRs spanned it and were dominant at 160-218 and 743-854.

Assay: immunoSEQ multiplex PCR; the TCRdb copy retains only in-frame clones and omits some. The table lists about 78,000 clones, roughly 88% of them singletons. This clonotype was sampled from an adult in good health. Material: peripheral blood, obtained on day 0 of MenACWY control vaccination. V usage is TRBV7-3 and J usage is TRBJ2-3; maybe TRBD1 (5 bases). The CDR3 bases are TGTGCCAGCAGCTCAGGACACACAGATACGCAGTATTTT. Translated, it gives CASSSGHTDTQYF.